These T cell receptor beta chains were read from a single sample in a study of shared clonotypes between healthy human individuals. Method: immunoSEQ multiplex PCR; TCRdb's copy keeps in-frame clones and lacks some. The profile covers nearly 2 million clones, with over 85% appearing a single time and more than 0.95% taken by the ten largest. What was sequenced was naive CD8+ T cells sorted from blood. The receptors derive from a man aged 18 to 29 in good health. Each CDR3 is given without its conserved first and last residue.

j_call v_call cdr3_aa
TRBJ2-1 TRBV11-3 ASSTGLYNEQF
TRBJ2-3 TRBV11-2 ASSPTIDTQY
TRBJ2-7 TRBV27 ASSPPNPYEQY
TRBJ2-7 TRBV10-1 ASRGVTGGFPYEQY
TRBJ2-2 TRBV13 ASTGTSRTGELF
TRBJ2-1 TRBV27 ASSSRLAGGPSHEQF
TRBJ1-3 TRBV27 AAREGGPGNTIY
TRBJ2-3 TRBV10-1 ASAPPGADTQY
TRBJ2-3 TRBV9 ASSVRGLYTDTQY
TRBJ1-4 TRBV6-5 ASSYTLNEKLF
TRBJ2-7 TRBV11-2 ASSLGLVYEQY
TRBJ2-3 TRBV9 ASSPGSTDTQY
TRBJ2-7 TRBV5-4 ASSLVGVRGYEQY
TRBJ1-2 TRBV5-4 ASTHPGRDQKPKDYGYT
TRBJ2-1 TRBV4-1 ASSDSGAYNEQF
TRBJ2-5 TRBV23-1 ASSQSHRDSANLETQY
TRBJ1-6 TRBV27 ASSSTTETYNSPLH
TRBJ2-7 TRBV7-6 ASSSQGYEQY
TRBJ2-7 TRBV14 ASSQELGQGYEQY
TRBJ2-7 TRBV7-9 ASSPGTSGSQYRSYEQY
TRBJ2-1 TRBV5-5 ASSLARGQGYNEQF
TRBJ1-1 TRBV7-9 ASGTGANTEAF
TRBJ2-7 TRBV10-1 ASREQGDEQY
TRBJ2-3 TRBV2 ASSEAGGADTQY
TRBJ2-3 TRBV4-2 ASSQEAGGSTDTQY
TRBJ1-1 TRBV9 ASSPLRTGEAF
TRBJ2-7 TRBV5-4 ASSWDRGVEQY
TRBJ2-1 TRBV27 ASSLLGDEQF
TRBJ1-1 TRBV7-9 ASSPSRAENTEAF
TRBJ1-2 TRBV5-6 ASSGWDRDYGYT
TRBJ2-2 TRBV7-6 ASSLDAGNTGELF
TRBJ2-2 TRBV9 ASSGQPGELF
TRBJ2-7 TRBV13 ASSHREVYEQY
TRBJ1-1 TRBV5-3 ARSVIRGQLNTEAF
TRBJ2-4 TRBV7-9 ASSSSFEDLAKNIQY
TRBJ2-7 TRBV5-5 ASSPARDTIYEQY
TRBJ2-1 TRBV27 ASMEIPRDYNEQF
TRBJ1-2 TRBV11-2 ASSLSTGYGYT
TRBJ2-6 TRBV21-1 ASRGGTGANVLT
TRBJ2-5 TRBV4-1 ASSHGGGPETQY
TRBJ1-4 TRBV4-1 ASSQFPGEKLF
TRBJ1-4 TRBV7-8 ASSSRGGALGEKLF
TRBJ2-2 TRBV6-6 ATGGGQGFNTGELF
TRBJ2-2 TRBV11-2 ASSTTGGTGELF
TRBJ1-1 TRBV14 ASSQVGGDTEAF
TRBJ2-7 TRBV5-1 ASSLRDRVTYEQY
TRBJ2-1 TRBV6-5 ASSSQLNEQF
TRBJ2-7 TRBV7-2 ASSLGWGAPYEQY
TRBJ1-4 TRBV28 ASSPGTGGSTNEKLF
TRBJ2-5 TRBV4-1 ASSQVPGEETQY
TRBJ1-6 TRBV14 ASSQVGPSPLH
TRBJ2-7 TRBV15 ATSSPSGSEQY
TRBJ1-2 TRBV19 ASKLGSNYGYT
TRBJ1-1 TRBV29-1 SVEGGQLFEAF